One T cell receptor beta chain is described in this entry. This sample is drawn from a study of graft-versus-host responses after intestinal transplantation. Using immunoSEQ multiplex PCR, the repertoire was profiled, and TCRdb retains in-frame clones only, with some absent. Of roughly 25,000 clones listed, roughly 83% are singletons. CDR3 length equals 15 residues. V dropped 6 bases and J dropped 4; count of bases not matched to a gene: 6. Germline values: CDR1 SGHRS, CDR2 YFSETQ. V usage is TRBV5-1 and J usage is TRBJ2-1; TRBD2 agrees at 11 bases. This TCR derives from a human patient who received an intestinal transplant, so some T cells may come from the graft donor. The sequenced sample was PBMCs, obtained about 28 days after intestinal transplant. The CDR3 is CASTPGLAEYNEQFF. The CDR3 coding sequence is TGCGCCAGCACCCCGGGACTAGCGGAATACAATGAGCAGTTCTTC.